The clone carrying this TCR beta chain has just a few counts. This entry belongs to a study of T cells in Graves' hyperthyroidism and ophthalmopathy. Overall study: Blood from the periphery was taken at initial diagnosis, before any treatment.

Diagnosis rested on symptoms, serum thyroxine and TRAb, thyroid ultrasound, and orbital computed tomography. Fresh peripheral blood, 10 ml, was the source of the PBMCs. TCR beta CDR3 regions were amplified from RNA transcripts. A first-round RT-PCR of the TCR CDR3 used the HTBI primer set. Each CDR3 protein gets one entry after TCRdb re-called the multiplex PCR reads with MiXCR. Among around 420,000 distinct CDR3 sequences listed, 15% to 19% were seen once. The clonotype originates from a woman under 30 with Graves' hyperthyroidism. Sequencing used blood.

This CDR3 is CASGGGGNTEAFF. The CDR3 DNA reads as TGTGCTAGTGGCGGGGGGGGAAACACTGAAGCTTTCTTT. The chain uses TRBV12-5 and TRBJ1-1; TRBD1 is a possible D gene (5 bases). In germline, CDR1 is LGHNT, CDR2 FRNRAP. V dropped 6 bases and J dropped 2 bases, with 10 bases sitting between them. The CDR3 is 13 residues long.